The sample holds a few counts of the clone carrying this TCR beta chain. Its specificity is not known. The V gene's germline CDR1 is SGHVS and CDR2 FQNEAQ. The V end lost 1 base, the J end lost 3 bases, and 11 bases lay between the germline ends. CDR3 length equals 15 residues. Samples had at least 6.5 million PBMCs isolated from them. The authors ran a second PCR of about 7 to 12 cycles using a sample-barcoded 5' primer and a J-beta primer mix. Tagging of each cDNA molecule was performed by a template-switch adaptor with 12 random nucleotides. MiXCR was run by TCRdb on the 5' RACE reads, yielding one entry per CDR3 protein. In the table there are fewer than 700,000 distinct CDR3 sequences, about 43% of which are singletons. This entry is derived from a study of blood T cells in healthy people across ages. Study results and caveats: In these data, TCR beta diversity tracked strongly with naive T cell percentage. Unknown donor CMV status possibly confounded expanded clonotype changes.

This TCR derives from an elderly man in good health. Sequencing used blood. This chain joins TRBV7-8 and TRBJ2-3; a possible D gene is TRBD1 (5 bases). The CDR3 loop reads CASSLGQGMTDTQYF. Here the CDR3 DNA reads TGTGCCAGCAGCTTAGGGCAGGGAATGACAGATACGCAGTATTTT.